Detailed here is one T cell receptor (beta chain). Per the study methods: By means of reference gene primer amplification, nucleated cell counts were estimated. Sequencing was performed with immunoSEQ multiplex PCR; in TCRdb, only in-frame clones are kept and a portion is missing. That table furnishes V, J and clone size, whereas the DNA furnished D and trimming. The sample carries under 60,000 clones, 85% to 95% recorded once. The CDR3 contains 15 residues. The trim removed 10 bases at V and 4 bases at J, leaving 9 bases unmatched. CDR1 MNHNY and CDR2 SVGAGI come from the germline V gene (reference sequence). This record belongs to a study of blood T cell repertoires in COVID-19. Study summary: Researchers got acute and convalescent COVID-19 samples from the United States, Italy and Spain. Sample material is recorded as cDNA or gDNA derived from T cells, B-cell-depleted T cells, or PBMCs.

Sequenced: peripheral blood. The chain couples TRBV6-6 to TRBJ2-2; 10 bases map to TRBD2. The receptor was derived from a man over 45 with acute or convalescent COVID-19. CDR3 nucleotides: TGTGCCACCAGAGCGGGAGGGCTGAGCACCGGGGAGCTGTTTTTT. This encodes CATRAGGLSTGELFF.